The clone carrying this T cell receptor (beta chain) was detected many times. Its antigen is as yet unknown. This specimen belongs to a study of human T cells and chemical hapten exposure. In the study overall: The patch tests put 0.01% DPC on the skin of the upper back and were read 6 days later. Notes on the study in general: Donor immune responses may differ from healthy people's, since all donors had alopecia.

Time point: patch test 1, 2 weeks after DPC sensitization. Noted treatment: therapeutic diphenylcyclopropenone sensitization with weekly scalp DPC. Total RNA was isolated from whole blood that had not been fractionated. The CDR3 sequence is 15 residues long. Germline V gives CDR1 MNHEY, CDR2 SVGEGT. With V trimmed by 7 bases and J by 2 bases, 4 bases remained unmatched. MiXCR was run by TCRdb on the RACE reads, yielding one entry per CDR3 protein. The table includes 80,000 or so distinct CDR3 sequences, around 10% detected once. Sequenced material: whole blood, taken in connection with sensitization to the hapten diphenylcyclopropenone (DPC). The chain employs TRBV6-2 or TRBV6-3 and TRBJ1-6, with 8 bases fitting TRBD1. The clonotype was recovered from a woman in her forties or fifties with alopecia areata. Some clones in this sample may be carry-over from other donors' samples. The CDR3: CASIRQGTYNSPLHF. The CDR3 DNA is TGTGCCAGCATCCGACAGGGGACCTATAATTCACCCCTCCACTTT.